These 32 T cell receptor beta chains share one sample of origin, sequenced in a study of chemoradiotherapy in HPV16-positive cancers. Generated by immunoSEQ multiplex PCR, the TCRdb table keeps only in-frame clones and is missing some. The sample holds nearly 35,000 clones; 92% are singletons and the top ten take 3.5% to 4%. The sample was blood, taken from a patient who underwent chemoradiotherapy. All receptors come from a human donor with HPV-associated anogenital cancer.

The chain combines TRBV5-1 with TRBJ2-2; TRBD1 might be the D (6 bases). The CDR3 runs to 16 residues. Trimming left V 4 bases short and J 0 bases short, with 13 bases between. Germline lookup yields CDR1 SGHRS and CDR2 YFSETQ. The CDR3 here is CASSERGQSNTGELFF. CDR3 coding DNA: TGCGCCAGCAGCGAACGAGGACAGTCGAACACCGGGGAGCTGTTTTTT.

The rearrangement links TRBV11-2 to TRBJ2-7, with D possibly being TRBD1 (6 bases). Per germline, CDR1 SGHAT and CDR2 FQNNGV. Trimming removed 2 bases from V and 5 bases from J, with 16 bases in between. The CDR3 totals 15 residues. The CDR3 is CASSLWGQIGHEQYF. Written as DNA, the CDR3 is TGTGCCAGCAGCTTATGGGGGCAGATAGGTCACGAGCAGTACTTC.

The CDR3 protein is CAWSLQTNQPQHF. In DNA, the CDR3 is TGTGCCTGGAGTTTGCAGACCAATCAGCCCCAGCATTTT. The chain couples TRBV30 to TRBJ1-5; D remains unclear. Germline V gene sequence: CDR1 GTSNPN, CDR2 SVGIG (reference sequence). The CDR3 sequence is 13 residues long. V was pared by 2 bases and J by 3 bases, with 8 bases between.

The chain uses TRBV7-9 and TRBJ2-2; 8 bases agree with TRBD1. The trim removed 4 bases at V and 1 base at J, leaving 5 bases unmatched. This CDR3 has 16 residues. CDR1 and CDR2 (germline): SEHNR, FQNEAQ (reference sequence). The CDR3 DNA is TGTGCCAGCAGCTCCTCGGGGACAGGGAACACCGGGGAGCTGTTTTTT. This encodes CASSSSGTGNTGELFF.

The CDR3 loop reads CASSRTAAPGTDNEQFF. The DNA of the CDR3 is TGCGCCAGCAGCCGAACGGCTGCACCCGGGACTGACAATGAGCAGTTCTTC. The chain couples TRBV4-1 to TRBJ2-1; tentatively, D is TRBD2 (6 bases). The CDR3 has 17 residues. In germline, CDR1 is MGHRA, CDR2 YSYEKL. The germline V and J ends were trimmed by 4 bases and 5 bases, with 21 bases remaining between them.

This rearrangement joins TRBV4-1 to TRBJ2-7; tentatively, D is TRBD1 (6 bases). The CDR3 runs 14 residues. Trimming stripped 4 bases from V and 2 bases from J, with 12 bases between. Germline loops: CDR1 MGHRA, CDR2 YSYEKL. CDR3: CASSLRQDTYEQYF. The CDR3 coding sequence is TGCGCCAGCAGCCTCCGACAGGACACCTACGAGCAGTACTTC.

This clone was recorded once. The chain combines TRBV7-9 with TRBJ1-2; D is undetermined. The CDR3 has 15 residues. V gave up 3 bases and J gave up 8 bases, with 19 bases separating them. CDR1 is SEHNR, CDR2 FQNEAQ, per germline (reference sequence). The CDR3 here is CASSLPLGEGGGYTF. The CDR3 DNA follows: TGTGCCAGCAGCTTGCCCCTAGGTGAGGGAGGCGGCTACACCTTC.

The V and J genes are TRBV11-3 and TRBJ2-7; no firm D call. CDR1 and CDR2 from the germline V gene are SGHNT and YENEEA. V lost 4 bases, J lost 6 bases, and 10 bases lay in between. The CDR3 totals 12 residues. The CDR3 sequence: CASSSGASEQYF. The CDR3 region has the DNA TGTGCCAGCAGCTCGGGCGCATCCGAGCAGTACTTC.

The V gene is TRBV5-5, the J gene TRBJ1-4, with D hard to call. Germline V gives CDR1 SGHKS, CDR2 YYEKEE (reference sequence). The CDR3 is 15 residues long. The V gene lost 3 bases and the J gene lost 11 bases, with 20 bases spanning the gap. The CDR3 protein is CASSSHPVEGTKLFF. The CDR3 bases are TGTGCCAGCAGCTCTCACCCGGTCGAGGGTACGAAACTGTTTTTT.

This clone appeared a single time. Written as DNA, the CDR3 is TGTGCCAGCTCACCAACGGACACTTACGAGCAGTACTTC. This sequence encodes CASSPTDTYEQYF. The rearrangement uses TRBV18 and TRBJ2-7, with a possible D match to TRBD1 (5 bases). V was clipped by 2 bases and J by 4 bases, with 9 bases between them. This CDR3 spans 13 amino acids. Per germline, CDR1 KGHSH and CDR2 LQKENI. Full variable domain (rest looked up from reference TRBV18 and TRBJ2-7): NAGVMQNPRHLVRRRGQEARLRCSPMKGHSHVYWYRQLPEEGLKFMVYLQKENIIDESGMPKERFSAEFPKEGPSILRIQQVVRGDSAAYFCASSPTDTYEQYFGPGTRLTVT.

The chain links TRBV19 to TRBJ1-2, with D perhaps matching TRBD1 (6 bases). V was pared by 10 bases and J by 4 bases, with 22 bases between. The CDR3 consists of 15 residues. The germline V gene encodes CDR1 LNHDA and CDR2 SQIVND (reference sequence). The CDR3 spells CATAPDGGRVYGYTF. The CDR3 nucleotides are TGTGCCACCGCCCCGGACGGGGGGCGCGTCTATGGCTACACCTTC.

The J gene is TRBJ1-3, the V gene TRBV4-1; D remains ambiguous. Germline V gene data show CDR1 as MGHRA and CDR2 as YSYEKL. Trimming took off 0 bases at V and 3 bases at J, with 9 bases between the two ends. This CDR3 comprises 15 residues. The chain's CDR3 is CASSQESTFGNTIYF. In DNA, the CDR3 is TGCGCCAGCAGCCAAGAGAGCACATTTGGAAACACCATATATTTT.

The chain has TRBV15 and TRBJ1-4, with 8 bases fitting TRBD1. This CDR3 has 16 residues. CDR1 and CDR2 from the germline V gene are LNHNV and YYDKDF (reference sequence). J lost 7 bases, V lost 5 bases, and 12 bases had no gene match. The CDR3 DNA reads as TGTGCCACCAGCCCGCTCTCAGGACAGGGCCCTGAAAAACTGTTTTTT. It encodes CATSPLSGQGPEKLFF.

The CDR3 sequence is CAISEFAEKETQYF. The CDR3, as DNA: TGTGCCATCAGTGAGTTCGCAGAAAAAGAGACCCAGTACTTC. V and J are TRBV10-3 and TRBJ2-5; D remains unclear. Trimming took off 1 base at V and 3 bases at J, with 9 bases between the two ends. This CDR3 region has 14 residues. Germline loops: CDR1 ENHRY, CDR2 SYGVKD.

The chain links TRBV27 to TRBJ1-5; D gene uncertain. There are 11 residues in the CDR3. Germline V gene data show CDR1 as MNHEY and CDR2 as SMNVEV (reference sequence). The V end lost 8 bases, the J end lost 9 bases, and 11 bases lay between the germline ends. This CDR3 is CASGARMPQHF. As DNA, the CDR3 is TGTGCCAGCGGTGCTAGGATGCCCCAGCATTTT.

The rearrangement links TRBV5-6 to TRBJ1-4; 7 bases agree with TRBD1. V gave up 2 bases and J gave up 0 bases; unmatched junction bases: 1. This CDR3 is 15 amino acids long. CDR1 is SGHDT, CDR2 YYEEEE, per germline. The CDR3 loop reads CASSFGQATNEKLFF. CDR3 in DNA: TGTGCCAGCAGCTTCGGACAGGCAACTAATGAAAAACTGTTTTTT. Based on the CDR3 plus reference TRBV5-6 and TRBJ1-4, the full variable domain is DAGVTQSPTHLIKTRGQQVTLRCSPKSGHDTVSWYQQALGQGPQFIFQYYEEEERQRGNFPDRFSGHQFPNYSSELNVNALLLGDSALYLCASSFGQATNEKLFFGSGTQLSVL.

The DNA for the CDR3 is TGTGCCAGCTCCCGATCGACAGGGGGTCTTAATGAAAAACTGTTTTTT. Translated: CASSRSTGGLNEKLFF. This chain links TRBV18 with TRBJ1-4; 9 bases line up with TRBD1. This CDR3 has 16 amino acids. Germline V gives CDR1 KGHSH, CDR2 LQKENI. V lost 6 bases to trimming and J lost 4 bases; unmatched junction nucleotides: 9.

The chain recombines TRBV4-1 with TRBJ1-4, with D possibly TRBD1 on 5 matching bases. CDR1 is MGHRA and CDR2 is YSYEKL in the germline V gene. V lost 0 bases and J lost 7, with 12 bases in between. There are 15 residues in the CDR3. This CDR3 is CASSQDRGGSEKLFF. The CDR3, as DNA: TGCGCCAGCAGCCAAGATCGGGGGGGAAGTGAAAAACTGTTTTTT.

As to this clone: At one of its ends the junction is not consistent with the germline gene, which may arise from a read error. V and J are TRBV30 and TRBJ1-3, with D perhaps TRBD1 (5 bases). The CDR3 is 14 amino acids. The germline CDR1 and CDR2 sequences are GTSNPN and SVGIG (reference sequence). The CDR3: CAWSPGTPGDTIYF. In nucleotides, the CDR3 is TGTGCCTGGAGTCCCGGGACTCCTGGAGACACCATATATTTT.

The V call is TRBV5-1, the J call TRBJ1-6, with TRBD1 matching over 8 bases. Trimming cost V 4 bases and J 8 bases; bases outside gene matches: 8. The CDR3 consists of 15 residues. Germline V gene sequence: CDR1 SGHRS, CDR2 YFSETQ. This CDR3 reads CASSTGGTADSPLHF. CDR3 coding DNA: TGCGCCAGCAGCACAGGGGGGACAGCGGATTCACCCCTCCACTTT. The complete variable domain, with remaining parts taken from reference TRBV5-1 and TRBJ1-6, reads KAGVTQTPRYLIKTRGQQVTLSCSPISGHRSVSWYQQTPGQGLQFLFEYFSETQRNKGNFPGRFSGRQFSNSRSEMNVSTLELGDSALYLCASSTGGTADSPLHFGNGTRLTVT.

V gene TRBV12-5 combines with J gene TRBJ1-2; TRBD1 aligns across 7 bases. This CDR3 has 15 amino acids. J gave up 2 bases and V 5 bases, and 8 bases lay outside the gene matches. The germline V gene encodes CDR1 LGHNT and CDR2 FRNRAP. The CDR3 region is CASGGGSGQNYGYTF. The CDR3 coding sequence is TGTGCTAGTGGTGGGGGATCGGGACAGAACTATGGCTACACCTTC.

The chain is built from TRBV7-6 and TRBJ2-5; D ambiguous. Trimming cost V 2 bases and J 5 bases, with 6 bases left between them. Germline V gives CDR1 SGHVS, CDR2 FNYEAQ. This CDR3 is 12 amino acids long. CDR3 region: CASSLSGETQYF. The DNA of the CDR3 is TGTGCCAGCAGCTTAAGTGGGGAGACCCAGTACTTC. Full variable domain (remainder filled in from reference TRBV7-6 and TRBJ2-5): GAGVSQSPRYKVTKRGQDVALRCDPISGHVSLYWYRQALGQGPEFLTYFNYEAQQDKSGLPNDRFSAERPEGSISTLTIQRTEQRDSAMYRCASSLSGETQYFGPGTRLLVL.

V is TRBV7-2 and J is TRBJ1-1, with 11 bases aligning to TRBD1. CDR1 and CDR2 from the germline V gene are SGHTA and FQGNSA. Trimming cost V 1 base and J 4 bases; bases outside gene matches: 2. The CDR3 is made up of 15 amino acids. CDR3 nucleotide sequence: TGTGCCAGCAGCTTAGATGGGACAGGGGGCACTGAAGCTTTCTTT. Its translation: CASSLDGTGGTEAFF.

This clone is a singleton in its sample. V is TRBV2 and J is TRBJ1-5, with D possibly matching TRBD1 (6 bases). In germline, CDR1 is SNHLY, CDR2 FYNNEI. The germline V and J ends were trimmed by 8 bases and 4 bases, with 15 bases remaining between them. The CDR3 loop spans 14 amino acids. DNA of the CDR3: TGTGCCAGCGGTCCGGACAGCAGGAATCAGCCCCAGCATTTT. Translating it yields CASGPDSRNQPQHF.

V is TRBV11-3 and J is TRBJ2-7; no reliable D call. Germline CDR1 SGHNT, CDR2 YENEEA. The CDR3 is 13 amino acids. Trimming removed 5 bases from V and 0 bases from J, with 8 bases in between. CDR3 bases: TGTGCCAGCAGCCCTACTAACTCCTACGAGCAGTACTTC. Its translation: CASSPTNSYEQYF.

The chain uses TRBV9 and TRBJ1-5; no definite D call. This CDR3 spans 14 amino acids. Germline CDR1 SGDLS, CDR2 YYNGEE. Deletions cut 1 base from V and 6 bases from J, with 11 bases between. This chain's CDR3 is CASSVWEGGQPQHF. DNA for the CDR3: TGTGCCAGCAGCGTATGGGAGGGTGGTCAGCCCCAGCATTTT.

The chain links TRBV4-1 to TRBJ1-6, with 8 bases lining up with TRBD1. The ends lost 3 bases at V and 0 bases at J; junction bases unmatched: 4. Germline-derived CDR1 and CDR2 are MGHRA and YSYEKL. This CDR3 is built from 17 residues. The CDR3 is CASSQDRESSYNSPLHF. DNA for the CDR3: TGCGCCAGCAGCCAGGACAGGGAGAGCTCCTATAATTCACCCCTCCACTTT.

The rearrangement links TRBV7-9 to TRBJ2-7; 7 nucleotides agree with TRBD1. The CDR3 spans 15 residues. The trim removed 5 bases at V and 2 bases at J, leaving 9 bases unmatched. The V gene's germline CDR1 is SEHNR and CDR2 FQNEAQ (reference sequence). DNA of the CDR3: TGTGCCAGCAGCACCGCCGGGACAGCCACCTACGAGCAGTACTTC. Translation gives CASSTAGTATYEQYF.

The chain couples TRBV7-2 to TRBJ1-2; possibly TRBD1 for D (6 bases). CDR1 and CDR2 from the germline V gene are SGHTA and FQGNSA. V was trimmed by 1 base and J by 6 bases, leaving 12 bases between them. The length of the CDR3 is 14 residues. CDR3 bases: TGTGCCAGCAGCTTAGGGGCCGGGGGCAATGGCTACACCTTC. This gives the protein CASSLGAGGNGYTF.

This clone was counted once. This chain links TRBV4-2 with TRBJ1-3, with 7 positions matching TRBD1. CDR1 is LGHNA and CDR2 is YNFKEQ in the germline V gene. This CDR3 is 17 amino acids long. With V trimmed by 2 bases and J by 0 bases, 7 bases remained unmatched. CDR3 amino acids: CASSQWKGQNSGNTIYF. CDR3 DNA sequence: TGTGCCAGCAGCCAATGGAAGGGACAGAACTCTGGAAACACCATATATTTT.

V gene TRBV5-4 combines with J gene TRBJ2-2; 8 bases match TRBD2. Germline CDR1 is SGHNT and CDR2 is YYREEE (reference sequence). The CDR3 is 17 residues long. Unmatched junction bases numbered 15, after V lost 4 bases and J lost 7 bases. The CDR3 region has the DNA TGTGCCAGCAGCCCCCGTTCCGGGGGGGCCGGTAACGGGGAGCTGTTTTTT. It is translated as CASSPRSGGAGNGELFF.

V and J are TRBV4-3 and TRBJ1-1; no clear D gene. Trimming removed 3 bases at V and 4 bases at J, with 12 bases between. This CDR3 spans 14 amino acids. The V gene's germline CDR1 is LGHNA and CDR2 YSLEER. This CDR3 reads CASSQAPGSTEAFF. In nucleotides, the CDR3 is TGCGCCAGCAGCCAGGCTCCGGGGAGCACTGAAGCTTTCTTT.